The rows below give T cell receptor beta chains drawn from one sample of a study of a mutant IDH1 vaccine in newly diagnosed glioma. TCRdb's copy holds only in-frame clones and misses some; the assay was immunoSEQ multiplex PCR. The sample contains about 60,000 clones, 84% of which appear only once. For these TCRs, the target antigens are not known. This specimen consisted of PBMCs, obtained from a glioma patient whose treatment included an IDH1 peptide vaccine. These receptors originate from a woman aged 45 to 65 with glioma. CDR3s include the opening cysteine and the closing phenylalanine or tryptophan. Each record gives: D gene, V gene, J gene, CDR3 DNA, CDR3 protein. A D gene is named only where the DNA matches it firmly.

TRBD2	TRBV4-1	TRBJ2-1	TGCGCCAGCAGCAGTCCCGGGCGAACTCCAACTAGCGGGGGTAATGATGAGCAGTTCTTC	CASSSPGRTPTSGGNDEQFF
.	TRBV19	TRBJ2-5	TGTGCCAGTACCCCGGACGAGCGGGAGACCCAGTACTTC	CASTPDERETQYF
TRBD2	TRBV5-1	TRBJ2-7	TGCGCCAGCAGCCCCGCGGGGGGCGAGCAGTACTTC	CASSPAGGEQYF
TRBD1	TRBV6-1	TRBJ1-5	TGTGCCAGCAGTGAGCAGGGGGATCAGCCCCAGCATTTT	CASSEQGDQPQHF
.	TRBV18	TRBJ1-5	TGTGCCAGCTCACCAGATAAGTCTCAGCCCCAGCATTTT	CASSPDKSQPQHF
.	TRBV6-5	TRBJ1-3	TGTGCCAGCACCCGAGCCGGGACTCAGGGAAACACCATATATTTT	CASTRAGTQGNTIYF
TRBD1	TRBV6-4	TRBJ1-6	TGTGCCAGCAGTCAGGACAGGGGGAATTCACCCCTCCACTTT	CASSQDRGNSPLHF
.	TRBV9	TRBJ2-7	TGTGCCAGCAGCGCAGGGGAAGGCCATGGCTACGAGCAGTACTTC	CASSAGEGHGYEQYF
.	TRBV5-8	TRBJ1-1	TGTGCCAGCAGCGCCGGCCGGGGGAGGGACACTGAAGCTTTCTTT	CASSAGRGRDTEAFF
.	TRBV7-9	TRBJ1-2	TGTGCCAGCAGCCGCTCCAGTTATGGCTACACCTTC	CASSRSSYGYTF
.	TRBV5-4	TRBJ2-5	TGTGCCAGCAGCTCCCAAGAGACCCAGTACTTC	CASSSQETQYF
TRBD1	TRBV27	TRBJ1-1	TGTGCCAGCAGGACGGACAGGGGGGGTGAAGCTTTCTTT	CASRTDRGGEAFF